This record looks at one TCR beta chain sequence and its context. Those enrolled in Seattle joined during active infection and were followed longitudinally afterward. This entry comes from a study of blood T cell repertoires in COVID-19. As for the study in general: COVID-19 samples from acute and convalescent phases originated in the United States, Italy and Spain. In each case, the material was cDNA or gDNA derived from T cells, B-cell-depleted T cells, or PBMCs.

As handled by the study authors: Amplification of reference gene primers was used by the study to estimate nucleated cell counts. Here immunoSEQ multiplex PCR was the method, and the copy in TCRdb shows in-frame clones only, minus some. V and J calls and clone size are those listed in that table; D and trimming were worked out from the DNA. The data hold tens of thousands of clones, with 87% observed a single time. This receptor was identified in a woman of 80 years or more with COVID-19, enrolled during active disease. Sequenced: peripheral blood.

The CDR3 loop reads CASGGQIDTQYF. DNA of the CDR3: TGTGCCTCGGGGGGGCAAATAGATACGCAGTATTTT. J is TRBJ2-3 and V is TRBV2; 8 bases align to TRBD2. Germline CDR1 and CDR2: SNHLY and FYNNEI. Trimming took 11 bases from V and 5 from J; bases not matched to a gene: 6. This CDR3 spans 12 amino acids.